This TCR beta chain was identified in a study of CD8+ T cells in alopecia areata. RNA extraction and reverse transcription yielded cDNA as sequencing template. Here immunoSEQ multiplex PCR was the method, and the copy in TCRdb shows in-frame clones only, minus some. The sample holds some 210,000 clones, around three fifths seen once. The CDR3 contains 13 residues. Germline-derived CDR1 and CDR2 are SQVTM and ANQGSEA. V was shortened by 7 bases and J by 1 base, with 13 bases between the two germline ends. This clone was observed a few times. This chain uses TRBV29-1 with TRBJ1-1, with D maybe TRBD1 (6 bases). This clonotype originated in a human donor with alopecia areata. Specimen: CD4+ T cells sorted from blood, collected at week 0. The DNA for the CDR3 is TGCAGCGCTAAAACAGGGCCGAACACTGAAGCTTTCTTT. Amino acids: CSAKTGPNTEAFF.